The T cell receptor beta chain under discussion was sequenced for a study of cytomegalovirus exposure and HLA in healthy donors. The CDR3 has 13 amino acids. The germline V gene encodes CDR1 MNHNS and CDR2 SASEGT. V lost 4 bases to trimming and J lost 6 bases; unmatched junction nucleotides: 6. Primers for the PCR totalled 60 Vbeta and 13 Jbeta. TCRdb keeps only in-frame clones here, not all; method: immunoSEQ multiplex PCR. The sample shows fewer than 70,000 clones, just under 85% of them seen only once. Sequencing was done on a sample of PBMCs. The origin of this receptor is a man aged 40-55 years in good health and CMV-seronegative. The J gene is TRBJ2-7, the V gene TRBV6-1; 7 bases agree with TRBD2. The CDR3 DNA reads as TGTGCCAGCAGTGTCAAGCGGGGAGTCGAGCAGTACGTC. This encodes CASSVKRGVEQYV.